This TCR beta chain was retrieved from a study of cytomegalovirus exposure and HLA in healthy donors. Study observations and caveats: In an earlier analysis, in approximately 630 donors, most V segments appeared productive either ~87% or ~30% of the time. In a later analysis, productive TCRs from donors in an Asian-associated ancestry cluster reportedly carried fewer N-insertions than the cohort mean.

This PCR relied on a set of 60 Vbeta primers and 13 Jbeta primers. Produced via immunoSEQ multiplex PCR; TCRdb's table is partial and in-frame only. In total, the table holds around 200,000 clones. Germline values: CDR1 SNHLY, CDR2 FYNNEI. Deletions cut 2 bases from V and 5 bases from J, with 16 bases between. The length of the CDR3 is 16 residues. As concerns this clone: As yet, its antigen is unknown.

The sequence was collected from a woman aged 25 to 45 in good health and CMV-seropositive. Sequencing used PBMCs. The V and J genes are TRBV2 and TRBJ2-1, with D possibly matching TRBD1 (6 bases). CDR3 loop: CASSETSRGRNNEQFF. Written as DNA, the CDR3 is TGTGCCAGCAGTGAAACGAGCAGGGGCCGGAACAATGAGCAGTTCTTC.